Sequencing of this T cell receptor beta chain was carried out in a study of cytomegalovirus exposure and HLA in healthy donors. Study summary: As an earlier analysis found, 180 million or so T cells yielded 100 million to 130 million unique TCR beta sequences.

V lost 5 bases to trimming and J lost 5 bases, with 6 bases between them. CDR1 and CDR2 from the germline V gene are MDHEN and SYDVKM. The CDR3 totals 11 residues. This clone was found a few times. As yet, its antigen is unknown. Study-wide findings and caveats: Looking again later, the authors saw that most CMV-associated TCR beta chains seemed HLA-restricted. Sequencing probably produced one cluster of sequence variants that were highly shared.

Primers included in the PCR were 60 Vbeta and 13 Jbeta primers. Produced via immunoSEQ multiplex PCR; TCRdb's table is partial and in-frame only. The data hold fewer than 250,000 clones, with about 75% observed a single time. Sequences were obtained from PBMCs. The sequence derives from a male donor in good health and CMV-seronegative. The chain couples TRBV28 to TRBJ2-5; D gene ambiguous. The chain's CDR3 is CASSTEETQYF. In DNA, the CDR3 is TGTGCCAGCAGTACTGAGGAGACCCAGTACTTC. Complete variable domain (other parts from reference TRBV28 and TRBJ2-5): DVKVTQSSRYLVKRTGEKVFLECVQDMDHENMFWYRQDPGLGLRLIYFSYDVKMKEKGDIPEGYSVSREKKERFSLILESASTNQTSMYLCASSTEETQYFGPGTRLLVL.